These T cell receptor beta chains were read from a single sample in a study of metastatic and nonmetastatic thyroid tumors. With MiXCR, TCRdb reprocessed the PCR reads. The profile covers tens of thousands of clones, with about 17% appearing a single time and roughly 12% taken by the ten largest. The sample was blood. All receptors derive from a female donor with papillary thyroid cancer or a benign thyroid nodule (not recorded which). Some clones in this sample may be carry-over from other donors' samples. Both conserved end residues are part of each CDR3. D genes are given only for firm matches. Size tells how often a clone was seen (once, few, many) or the class of an expanded clone, and some rows leave it out.

cdr3_nt: TGTGCCAGCGGGATAAACAGAAGAAGTCAGCCCCAGCATTTT; cdr3_aa: CASGINRRSQPQHF; v_call: TRBV6-1; d_call: -; clone_size: few; j_call: TRBJ1-5
cdr3_nt: TGCAGCGTTCGGCTAGTGGGCTACGAGCAGTACTTC; cdr3_aa: CSVRLVGYEQYF; v_call: TRBV29-1; d_call: -; clone_size: few; j_call: TRBJ2-7
cdr3_nt: TGTGCCAGTCAGGGGGCCCAAGAGACCCAGTACTTC; cdr3_aa: CASQGAQETQYF; v_call: TRBV28; d_call: TRBD1; clone_size: many; j_call: TRBJ2-5
cdr3_nt: TGTGCCAGCAGATCAGATGGGGTATTGACCCAGTACTTC; cdr3_aa: CASRSDGVLTQYF; v_call: TRBV6-1; d_call: -; clone_size: many; j_call: TRBJ2-5
cdr3_nt: TGTGCCAGCATCGTTCTAGCAGATACGCATTATTTT; cdr3_aa: CASIVLADTHYF; v_call: TRBV5-5; d_call: -; clone_size: -; j_call: TRBJ2-3
cdr3_nt: TGTGCCAGCACTCTCCTTAGCGGGAGGGCTCGAAATGAGCAGTTCTTC; cdr3_aa: CASTLLSGRARNEQFF; v_call: TRBV28; d_call: TRBD2; clone_size: few; j_call: TRBJ2-1
cdr3_nt: TGTGCCTGGAGTGCCCTCCGGACAGGGGCCGAAGCTTTCTTT; cdr3_aa: CAWSALRTGAEAFF; v_call: TRBV30; d_call: TRBD1; clone_size: few; j_call: TRBJ1-1
cdr3_nt: TGTGCCGCAGGGCCAGGGGTCACCGGGGAACTGTTTTTT; cdr3_aa: CAAGPGVTGELFF; v_call: TRBV2; d_call: -; clone_size: many; j_call: TRBJ2-2
cdr3_nt: TGTGCCAGCAGCGCAACCCGTGGGGATTCACCCCTCCACTTT; cdr3_aa: CASSATRGDSPLHF; v_call: TRBV9; d_call: -; clone_size: many; j_call: TRBJ1-6
cdr3_nt: TGTGCCAGCAGTGGGACAGGGGGCTTGGATGGCTACACCTTC; cdr3_aa: CASSGTGGLDGYTF; v_call: TRBV2; d_call: TRBD1; clone_size: many; j_call: TRBJ1-2
cdr3_nt: TGTTCCAGCAGCCCCCGTGGGGCTCCTGGAAACACCATATATTTT; cdr3_aa: CSSSPRGAPGNTIYF; v_call: TRBV7-8; d_call: -; clone_size: -; j_call: TRBJ1-3
cdr3_nt: TGTGCCAGCAGCCAATCGGGAGACTATAATTCACCCCTCCACTTT; cdr3_aa: CASSQSGDYNSPLHF; v_call: TRBV4-2; d_call: -; clone_size: many; j_call: TRBJ1-6
cdr3_nt: TGTGCCAGCCCGCCTCGGGACATCTCTGGAAACACCATATATTTT; cdr3_aa: CASPPRDISGNTIYF; v_call: TRBV7-9; d_call: -; clone_size: many; j_call: TRBJ1-3
cdr3_nt: TGTGCCAGCAACCCCAGCGGAGGAGCCAAAAACATTCAGTACTTC; cdr3_aa: CASNPSGGAKNIQYF; v_call: TRBV6-1; d_call: -; clone_size: many; j_call: TRBJ2-4
cdr3_nt: TGTGCCAGCAGTCGAGGGACTGCAGGCCCCTTCTACAATGAGCAGTTCTTC; cdr3_aa: CASSRGTAGPFYNEQFF; v_call: TRBV28; d_call: -; clone_size: many; j_call: TRBJ2-1
cdr3_nt: TGCAGTGCTCTGGGACAGGCCTCAACGGGTTCACCCCTCCACTTT; cdr3_aa: CSALGQASTGSPLHF; v_call: TRBV20-1; d_call: TRBD1; clone_size: many; j_call: TRBJ1-6
cdr3_nt: TGTGCCAGCAGCTTACTTAGCACAGATACGCAGTATTTT; cdr3_aa: CASSLLSTDTQYF; v_call: TRBV11-3; d_call: -; clone_size: many; j_call: TRBJ2-3
cdr3_nt: TGCAGCGTTGAAGAAACAGGGACGATGAACACTGAAGCTTTCTTT; cdr3_aa: CSVEETGTMNTEAFF; v_call: TRBV29-1; d_call: -; clone_size: many; j_call: TRBJ1-1
cdr3_nt: TGTGCCAGCAGCTTAGGGGGTGATACGCAGTATTTT; cdr3_aa: CASSLGGDTQYF; v_call: TRBV11-2; d_call: -; clone_size: many; j_call: TRBJ2-3
cdr3_nt: TGTGCCAGCAGCCCAGGACAGGCCCCCCACAATCAGCCCCAGCATTTT; cdr3_aa: CASSPGQAPHNQPQHF; v_call: TRBV7-3; d_call: TRBD1; clone_size: many; j_call: TRBJ1-5
cdr3_nt: TGCAGTGCTAGAGATGCTTCCCAAGGGGGGGAAAAACTGTTTTTT; cdr3_aa: CSARDASQGGEKLFF; v_call: TRBV20-1; d_call: -; clone_size: many; j_call: TRBJ1-4
cdr3_nt: TGTGCCAGCAGTTTCCGGGGAGGGGACGGGGGTTACACCTTC; cdr3_aa: CASSFRGGDGGYTF; v_call: TRBV27; d_call: -; clone_size: -; j_call: TRBJ1-2
cdr3_nt: TGTGCCAGCAGTTCTAGCGGGAATGAGCAGTTCTTC; cdr3_aa: CASSSSGNEQFF; v_call: TRBV11-3; d_call: TRBD2; clone_size: many; j_call: TRBJ2-1
cdr3_nt: TGTGCCAGCAGTTTTTGGGCTAGCGGGAGCCATGAGCAGTTCTTC; cdr3_aa: CASSFWASGSHEQFF; v_call: TRBV12-3/TRBV12-4; d_call: TRBD2; clone_size: many; j_call: TRBJ2-1
cdr3_nt: TGTGCCTGGAGGGCAGGGGTAGGCACTGAAGCTTTCTTT; cdr3_aa: CAWRAGVGTEAFF; v_call: TRBV30; d_call: -; clone_size: -; j_call: TRBJ1-1
cdr3_nt: TGTGCCAGCTCAACGCCCGGGACAGGCACGGGGGAGCAGTACTTC; cdr3_aa: CASSTPGTGTGEQYF; v_call: TRBV18; d_call: TRBD1; clone_size: -; j_call: TRBJ2-7
cdr3_nt: TGTGCCAGCAGTTGGATCCGGGACAGGGCCTACGAGCAGTACTTC; cdr3_aa: CASSWIRDRAYEQYF; v_call: TRBV28; d_call: TRBD1; clone_size: many; j_call: TRBJ2-7
cdr3_nt: TGCAGCGTAAAGAGAGGAGATAAGCCCCAGCATTTT; cdr3_aa: CSVKRGDKPQHF; v_call: TRBV20-1; d_call: -; clone_size: -; j_call: TRBJ1-5
cdr3_nt: TGTGCCAGCAGTTTGTCCGGGACAGGGGGCGCCGAGCAGTACTTC; cdr3_aa: CASSLSGTGGAEQYF; v_call: TRBV28; d_call: TRBD1; clone_size: many; j_call: TRBJ2-7
cdr3_nt: TGTGCCAGCAGTGTGGGGTCGCCCTCTGGAAACACCATATATTTT; cdr3_aa: CASSVGSPSGNTIYF; v_call: TRBV6-1; d_call: -; clone_size: many; j_call: TRBJ1-3
cdr3_nt: TGCAGCGTTGACATAGGAACGGGCCTGTTCGGTGAGCAGTTCTTC; cdr3_aa: CSVDIGTGLFGEQFF; v_call: TRBV29-1; d_call: -; clone_size: many; j_call: TRBJ2-1
cdr3_nt: TGTGCCAGCAGACGACAGGGAGTGGGACTCAATCAGCCCCAGCATTTT; cdr3_aa: CASRRQGVGLNQPQHF; v_call: TRBV6-1; d_call: TRBD1; clone_size: few; j_call: TRBJ1-5
cdr3_nt: TGCAGTGCTAGCCCCCGGAGCTCCTACAATGAGCAGTTCTTC; cdr3_aa: CSASPRSSYNEQFF; v_call: TRBV20-1; d_call: -; clone_size: many; j_call: TRBJ2-1
cdr3_nt: TGTGCCAGCACGAGGGGCACTGAAGCTTTCTTT; cdr3_aa: CASTRGTEAFF; v_call: TRBV7-9; d_call: -; clone_size: many; j_call: TRBJ1-1
cdr3_nt: TGTGCCAGCTCCCATGGAGAACAGCCCCAGCATTTT; cdr3_aa: CASSHGEQPQHF; v_call: TRBV25-1; d_call: -; clone_size: many; j_call: TRBJ1-5
cdr3_nt: TGTGCCAGCAGCACTATCACTAGCGGGAGGGCCGGAGAGACCCAGTACTTC; cdr3_aa: CASSTITSGRAGETQYF; v_call: TRBV11-3; d_call: TRBD2; clone_size: many; j_call: TRBJ2-5
cdr3_nt: TGTGCCAGCAGCCTCGGGGCCCAAAGGAGCTCTGGAAACACCATATATTTT; cdr3_aa: CASSLGAQRSSGNTIYF; v_call: TRBV28; d_call: -; clone_size: many; j_call: TRBJ1-3
cdr3_nt: TGTGCCATCAGTGCCCGGTCGACTAGCGCTTCTGGCGAGCAGTACTTC; cdr3_aa: CAISARSTSASGEQYF; v_call: TRBV10-3; d_call: TRBD2; clone_size: many; j_call: TRBJ2-7
cdr3_nt: TGTGCCACCAGTGATTTAAGCAGGGCTTATGGCTACACCTTC; cdr3_aa: CATSDLSRAYGYTF; v_call: TRBV24-1; d_call: -; clone_size: many; j_call: TRBJ1-2
cdr3_nt: TGTGCCAGTAGGTTGTGGGCAGGCGCCAATGAAAAACTGTTTTTT; cdr3_aa: CASRLWAGANEKLFF; v_call: TRBV19; d_call: -; clone_size: -; j_call: TRBJ1-4
cdr3_nt: TGTGCCAGCAGACGGAGTACCGGGGATGCTGGGGCCAACGTCCTGACTTTC; cdr3_aa: CASRRSTGDAGANVLTF; v_call: TRBV6-1; d_call: -; clone_size: many; j_call: TRBJ2-6
cdr3_nt: TGTGCCAGCAGCCTCGGGACAGGGGATTACAATGAGCAGTTCTTC; cdr3_aa: CASSLGTGDYNEQFF; v_call: TRBV6-1; d_call: TRBD1; clone_size: few; j_call: TRBJ2-1